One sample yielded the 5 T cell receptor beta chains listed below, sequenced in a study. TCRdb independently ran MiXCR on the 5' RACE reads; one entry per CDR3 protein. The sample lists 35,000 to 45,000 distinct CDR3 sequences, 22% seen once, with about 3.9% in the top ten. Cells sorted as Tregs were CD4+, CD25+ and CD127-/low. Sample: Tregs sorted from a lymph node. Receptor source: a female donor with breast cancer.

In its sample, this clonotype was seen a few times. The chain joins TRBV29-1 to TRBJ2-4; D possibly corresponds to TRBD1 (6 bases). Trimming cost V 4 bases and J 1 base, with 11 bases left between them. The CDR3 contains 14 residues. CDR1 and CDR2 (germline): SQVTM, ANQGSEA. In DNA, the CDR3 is TGCAGCGTTGTGGGGGCTACGGCCAAAAACATTCAGTACTTC. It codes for CSVVGATAKNIQYF. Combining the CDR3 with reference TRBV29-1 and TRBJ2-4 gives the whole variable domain SAVISQKPSRDICQRGTSLTIQCQVDSQVTMMFWYRQQPGQSLTLIATANQGSEATYESGFVIDKFPISRPNLTFSTLTVSNMSPEDSSIYLCSVVGATAKNIQYFGAGTRLSVL.

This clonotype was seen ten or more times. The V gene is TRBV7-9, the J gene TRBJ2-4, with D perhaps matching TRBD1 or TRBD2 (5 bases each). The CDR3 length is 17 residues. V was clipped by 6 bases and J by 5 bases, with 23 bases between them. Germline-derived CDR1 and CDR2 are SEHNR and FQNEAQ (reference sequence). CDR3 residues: CASRGVGGQTKENIQYF. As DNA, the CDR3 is TGTGCCAGCAGGGGGGTCGGCGGACAAACGAAAGAAAACATTCAGTACTTC.

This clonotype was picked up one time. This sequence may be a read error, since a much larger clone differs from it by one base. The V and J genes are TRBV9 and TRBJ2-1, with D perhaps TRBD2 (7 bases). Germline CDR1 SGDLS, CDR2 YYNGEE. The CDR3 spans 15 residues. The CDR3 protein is CTSSEGGAGYNEQFF. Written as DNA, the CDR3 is TGTACCAGCAGCGAGGGGGGAGCGGGGTACAATGAGCAGTTCTTC.

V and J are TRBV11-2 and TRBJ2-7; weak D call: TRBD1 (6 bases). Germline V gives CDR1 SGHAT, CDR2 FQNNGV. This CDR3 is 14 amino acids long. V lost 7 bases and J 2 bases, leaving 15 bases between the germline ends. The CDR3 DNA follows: TGTGCCAGCACCCCATTCAGGGGCCCCTACGAGCAGTACTTC. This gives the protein CASTPFRGPYEQYF.

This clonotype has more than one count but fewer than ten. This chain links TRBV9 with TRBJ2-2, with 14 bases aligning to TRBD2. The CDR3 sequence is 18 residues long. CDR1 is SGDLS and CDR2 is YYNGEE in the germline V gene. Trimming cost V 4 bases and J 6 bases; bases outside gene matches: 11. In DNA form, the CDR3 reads TGTGCCAGCAGCCCGCGAACCGGGACTAGCGGGAGTCCCGGGGAGCTGTTTTTT. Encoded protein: CASSPRTGTSGSPGELFF.